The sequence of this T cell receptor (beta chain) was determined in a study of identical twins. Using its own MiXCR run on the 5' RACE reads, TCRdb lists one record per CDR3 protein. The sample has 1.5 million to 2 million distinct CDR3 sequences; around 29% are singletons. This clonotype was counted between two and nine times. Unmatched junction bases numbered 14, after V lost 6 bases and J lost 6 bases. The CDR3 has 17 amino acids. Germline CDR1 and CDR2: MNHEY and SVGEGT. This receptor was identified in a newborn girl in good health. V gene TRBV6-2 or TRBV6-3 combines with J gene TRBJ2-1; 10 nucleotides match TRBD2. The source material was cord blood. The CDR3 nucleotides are TGTGCCAGCAGACCCGACGCGACTAGCGGGTTCTCCAATGAGCAGTTCTTC. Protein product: CASRPDATSGFSNEQFF.